The entry below gives a single T cell receptor beta chain sequence along with its context. Its cognate antigen is unknown. All donors were healthy, and all were Caucasian. This sample was taken from a study of identical twins. General study findings and limits: The more abundant beta clonotypes in cord blood had fewer insertions, and memory repertoires did not show this.

The CDR3 loop spans 14 amino acids. Germline CDR1 MNHGY, CDR2 SVAAGI. Trimming cost V 2 bases and J 7 bases, with 14 bases left between them. TCRdb processed the 5' RACE reads anew with MiXCR; each CDR3 protein has one entry. The sample has 350,000 to 600,000 distinct CDR3 sequences; approximately 15% are singletons. This same sample was also part of a study on yellow fever vaccine responses in identical twins.

The TCR sequence derives from a young woman in good health. The sequenced material came from CD4+ T cells sorted from blood. The chain couples TRBV6-9 to TRBJ2-5, with D possibly matching TRBD2 (6 bases). Here the CDR3 reads CASSYVGGPGTQYF. CDR3 sequence (DNA): TGTGCCAGCAGTTATGTGGGAGGCCCGGGGACCCAGTACTTC.